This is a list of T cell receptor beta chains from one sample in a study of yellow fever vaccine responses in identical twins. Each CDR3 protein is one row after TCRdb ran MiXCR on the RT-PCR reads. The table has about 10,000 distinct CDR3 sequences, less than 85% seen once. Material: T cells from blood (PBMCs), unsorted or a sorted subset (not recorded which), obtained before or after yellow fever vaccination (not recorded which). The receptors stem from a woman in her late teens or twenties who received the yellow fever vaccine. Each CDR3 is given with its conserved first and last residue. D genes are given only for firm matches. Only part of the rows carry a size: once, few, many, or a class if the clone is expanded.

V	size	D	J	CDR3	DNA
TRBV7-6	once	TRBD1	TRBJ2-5	CASSSKTGSETQYF	TGTGCCAGCAGCTCTAAGACAGGGAGCGAGACCCAGTACTTC
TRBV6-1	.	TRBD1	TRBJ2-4	CASSLNRQGRDTKNIQYF	TGTGCCAGCAGTCTCAACCGACAGGGGCGAGATACCAAAAACATTCAGTACTTC
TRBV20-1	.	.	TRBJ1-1	CSAAPWTQVNTEAFF	TGCAGTGCAGCTCCTTGGACTCAAGTGAACACTGAAGCTTTCTTT
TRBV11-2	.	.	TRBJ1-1	CASSPWGGGTEAFF	TGTGCCAGCAGCCCCTGGGGAGGGGGCACTGAAGCTTTCTTT
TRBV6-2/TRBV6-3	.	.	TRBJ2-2	CASSFRDNLASNTGELFF	TGTGCCAGCAGTTTCCGGGACAACTTGGCCTCGAACACCGGGGAGCTGTTTTTT
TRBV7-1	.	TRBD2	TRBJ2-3	CASSPELAGDTDTQYF	TGTGCCAGCAGCCCAGAACTAGCGGGAGATACAGATACGCAGTATTTT
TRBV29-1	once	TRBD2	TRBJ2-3	CSAVLAVEADTQYF	TGCAGCGCCGTCCTAGCGGTTGAGGCAGATACGCAGTATTTT
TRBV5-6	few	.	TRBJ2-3	CASSGDRVLFTDTQYF	TGTGCCAGCAGCGGTGACAGAGTACTATTCACAGATACGCAGTATTTT
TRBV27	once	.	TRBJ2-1	CASSLADQSWEQFF	TGTGCCAGCAGTTTAGCGGACCAGTCATGGGAGCAGTTCTTC
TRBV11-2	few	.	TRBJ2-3	CASSTLERDTQYF	TGTGCCAGCAGCACACTAGAACGGGATACGCAGTATTTT
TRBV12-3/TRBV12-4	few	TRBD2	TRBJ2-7	CASSLGGNEQYF	TGTGCCAGCAGTTTGGGGGGGAACGAGCAGTACTTC
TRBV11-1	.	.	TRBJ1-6	CASKPDRNNSPLHF	TGTGCCAGCAAACCGGACAGAAATAATTCACCCCTCCACTTT
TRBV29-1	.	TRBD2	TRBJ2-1	CSVRTSGGNEQFF	TGCAGCGTCCGGACTAGCGGGGGCAATGAGCAGTTCTTC
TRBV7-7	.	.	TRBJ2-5	CASSPGKETQYF	TGTGCCAGCAGCCCAGGGAAGGAGACCCAGTACTTC
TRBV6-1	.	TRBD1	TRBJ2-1	CASTTGQGRGEQFF	TGTGCCAGCACCACGGGACAGGGGAGGGGTGAGCAGTTCTTC
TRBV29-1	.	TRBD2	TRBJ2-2	CSVQETSGENTGELFF	TGCAGCGTACAGGAAACTAGCGGAGAGAACACCGGGGAGCTGTTTTTT
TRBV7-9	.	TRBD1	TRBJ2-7	CASSLDIRDRQYF	TGTGCCAGCAGCTTAGACATCCGGGACAGGCAGTACTTC
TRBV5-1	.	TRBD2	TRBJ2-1	CASSPSGGALREQFF	TGCGCCAGCAGCCCCAGCGGGGGGGCCTTGCGTGAGCAGTTCTTC
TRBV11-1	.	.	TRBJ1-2	CASSFVGNKLVGNYGYTF	TGTGCCAGCAGCTTTGTCGGGAACAAACTGGTTGGTAACTATGGCTACACCTTC
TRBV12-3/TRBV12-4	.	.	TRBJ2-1	CASSLGGPLNEQFF	TGTGCCAGCAGTTTAGGGGGACCCCTCAATGAGCAGTTCTTC
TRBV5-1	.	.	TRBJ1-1	CASSLDGSPRGEAFF	TGCGCCAGCAGCTTGGATGGCAGCCCCAGAGGTGAAGCTTTCTTT
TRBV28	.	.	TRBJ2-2	CASWQVGTGELFF	TGTGCCAGCTGGCAAGTAGGGACCGGGGAGCTGTTTTTT
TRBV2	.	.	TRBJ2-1	CASKAPAGSQFF	TGTGCCAGCAAGGCTCCGGCGGGCTCCCAGTTCTTC
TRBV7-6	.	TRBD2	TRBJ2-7	CASSAGVEYEQYF	TGTGCCAGCAGCGCGGGAGTGGAGTACGAGCAGTACTTC
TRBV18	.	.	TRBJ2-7	CASSPSGGVSGTFAWQYF	TGTGCCAGCTCACCCTCGGGGGGCGTTAGCGGAACTTTTGCCTGGCAGTACTTC
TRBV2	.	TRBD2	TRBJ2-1	CASSEELAGAYNEQFF	TGTGCCAGCAGTGAAGAACTAGCGGGAGCTTACAATGAGCAGTTCTTC
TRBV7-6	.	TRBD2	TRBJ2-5	CASSLGVGGSQETQYF	TGTGCCAGCAGCTTAGGGGTGGGGGGGTCCCAAGAGACCCAGTACTTC
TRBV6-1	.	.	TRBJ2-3	CASSEGAGASTDTQYF	TGTGCCAGCAGTGAAGGGGCGGGGGCGAGCACAGATACGCAGTATTTT
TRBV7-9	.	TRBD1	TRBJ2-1	CASSRQGKREQFF	TGTGCCAGCAGCCGACAGGGGAAGCGGGAGCAGTTCTTC
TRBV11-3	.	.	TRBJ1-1	CASSRTNTEAFF	TGTGCCAGCAGCCGGACGAACACTGAAGCTTTCTTT
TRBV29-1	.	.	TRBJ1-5	CSVADSSNQPQHF	TGCAGCGTCGCGGACAGTAGCAATCAGCCCCAGCATTTT
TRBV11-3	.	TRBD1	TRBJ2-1	CASSLDGGRGLNEQFF	TGTGCCAGCAGCTTAGATGGCGGCAGGGGGCTCAATGAGCAGTTCTTC
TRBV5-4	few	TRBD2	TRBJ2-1	CASSLARGGSYNEQFF	TGTGCCAGCAGCTTGGCCCGGGGGGGCTCCTACAATGAGCAGTTCTTC